These 5 T cell receptor beta chains were all obtained from the same sample, sequenced in a study of T cell responses to AZD1222 COVID-19 vaccine. Produced via immunoSEQ multiplex PCR; TCRdb's table is partial and in-frame only. The sample holds about 140,000 clones, around 93% seen once. This specimen was peripheral blood, taken on day 0 of AZD1222 vaccination. These receptors originate from an adult in good health.

The rearrangement joins TRBV2 to TRBJ1-2; tentatively, D is TRBD1 (5 bases). Germline CDR1 SNHLY, CDR2 FYNNEI. The CDR3 is 13 amino acids. V gave up 6 bases and J gave up 4 bases, with 12 bases separating them. The DNA for the CDR3 is TGTGCCAGCAGCTTGGGGGAGATCTATGGCTACACCTTC. It yields the protein CASSLGEIYGYTF.

The chain is built from TRBV18 and TRBJ1-6; D not certain. This CDR3 region has 13 residues. The V gene's germline CDR1 is KGHSH and CDR2 LQKENI. Trimming removed 3 bases from V and 6 bases from J, with 6 bases in between. The CDR3 coding sequence is TGTGCCAGCTCACCCGAAACTAATTCACCCCTCCACTTT. Protein sequence: CASSPETNSPLHF.

The table lists this clone with a count of one. The J gene is TRBJ2-1, the V gene TRBV3-1 (or the pseudogene TRBV3-2), with 8 bases that match TRBD2. Unmatched junction bases numbered 14, after V lost 5 bases and J lost 8 bases. Germline assignment: CDR1 LGHDT and CDR2 YNNKEL (reference sequence). The CDR3 is 16 residues long. The CDR3 is CASSYSAGAALDEQFF. The CDR3 nucleotides are TGTGCCAGCAGCTACTCAGCGGGGGCCGCCTTGGATGAGCAGTTCTTC.

This sequence joins TRBV9 and TRBJ1-1; D is possibly TRBD1 (5 bases). The CDR3 covers 16 residues. V shed 3 bases and J shed 0 bases, with 15 bases lying between them. Germline values: CDR1 SGDLS, CDR2 YYNGEE. The CDR3 nucleotides read TGTGCCAGCAGCGACCCGTCGGGGGGGGTGAACACTGAAGCTTTCTTT. Amino acids: CASSDPSGGVNTEAFF. Full variable domain (missing parts from reference TRBV9 and TRBJ1-1): DSGVTQTPKHLITATGQRVTLRCSPRSGDLSVYWYQQSLDQGLQFLIQYYNGEERAKGNILERFSAQQFPDLHSELNLSSLELGDSALYFCASSDPSGGVNTEAFFGQGTRLTVV.

The chain is built from TRBV6-5 and TRBJ1-2; D unresolved. V lost 6 bases to trimming and J lost 4 bases, with 12 bases between them. The germline V gene encodes CDR1 MNHEY and CDR2 SVGAGI. The CDR3 has 13 residues. DNA of the CDR3: TGTGCCAGCAGCCAGGACGCGACCTATGGCTACACCTTC. This translates into CASSQDATYGYTF.